The 21 T cell receptor beta chains given below trace back to one sample, sequenced in a study of shared clonotypes between healthy human individuals. Some clones are missing from TCRdb's copy, which holds only in-frame ones; the method was immunoSEQ multiplex PCR. The repertoire has millions of clones, just over 90% of them found once; the top ten carry about 0.39%. The sample taken for sequencing was naive CD4+ T cells from PBMCs. The sample's subset: CD45RA+ positively selected. The receptors here all came from a man aged 18 to 30 in good health. Some clones in this sample may be carry-over from other donors' samples.

This sequence joins TRBV7-9 and TRBJ2-5; the match to TRBD1 covers 8 bases. The germline gives CDR1 SEHNR, CDR2 FQNEAQ (reference sequence). J was trimmed by 2 bases and V by 5 bases; bases with no gene match: 10. The CDR3 is 16 residues long. As DNA, the CDR3 is TGTGCCAGCAGCGACCCCGCCAGGGGGCTTCAAGAGACCCAGTACTTC. Amino acids: CASSDPARGLQETQYF.

The V call is TRBV2, the J call TRBJ1-3, with D possibly being TRBD1 (5 bases). Looked up from germline, CDR1 is SNHLY and CDR2 is FYNNEI. Trimming took off 8 bases at V and 0 bases at J, with 11 bases between the two ends. CDR3 size: 14 residues. Here the CDR3 reads CASLPGPSGNTIYF. In DNA form, the CDR3 reads TGTGCCAGCTTACCGGGGCCCTCTGGAAACACCATATATTTT.

This clone has only one observation. The chain recombines TRBV28 with TRBJ1-2; no firm D call. The CDR3 covers 12 residues. Trimming took 10 bases from V and 7 from J, leaving 16 bases between them. Germline CDR1 is MDHEN and CDR2 is SYDVKM. As DNA, the CDR3 is TGTGCCATCACTACGGGATACAGTGGCTACACCTTC. This sequence encodes CAITTGYSGYTF.

The chain couples TRBV7-9 to TRBJ1-1, with a weak D call TRBD1 (5 bases). Germline CDR1 is SEHNR and CDR2 is FQNEAQ (reference sequence). V gave up 2 bases and J gave up 0 bases, with 13 bases separating them. This CDR3 has 16 residues. CDR3 nucleotide sequence: TGTGCCAGCAGCTTAATGGTTGGGGGTATGAACACTGAAGCTTTCTTT. Its protein product is CASSLMVGGMNTEAFF.

The chain uses TRBV5-1 and TRBJ2-3; D ambiguous. Germline V gene lookup returns CDR1 SGHRS and CDR2 YFSETQ. This CDR3 region has 15 residues. The ends were cut back, 1 base at V and 0 bases at J, with 9 bases in the middle. The CDR3 coding sequence is TGCGCCAGCAGCTTGTTGGGCACCAGCACAGATACGCAGTATTTT. Encoded protein: CASSLLGTSTDTQYF.

The chain has TRBV19 and TRBJ2-6, with D uncertain. This CDR3 is 16 amino acids long. V gave up 3 bases and J gave up 3 bases, with 12 bases separating them. Germline CDR1 reads LNHDA; CDR2 reads SQIVND (reference sequence). CDR3 DNA sequence: TGTGCCAGTAGTATTGGTAGGGCCTTTGGGGCCAACGTCCTGACTTTC. Its translation is CASSIGRAFGANVLTF.

The chain couples TRBV5-1 to TRBJ1-2; 10 bases line up with TRBD1. The CDR3 has 16 residues. Per germline, CDR1 SGHRS and CDR2 YFSETQ. J lost 7 bases, V lost 5 bases, and 14 bases had no gene match. DNA of the CDR3: TGCGCCAGCAGTTCGGACACCGGGACAGGGGCTTCTGGCTACACCTTC. It codes for CASSSDTGTGASGYTF.

The chain is built from TRBV2 and TRBJ2-2; maybe TRBD2 (6 bases). CDR1 is SNHLY, CDR2 FYNNEI, per germline. V gave up 7 bases and J gave up 6 bases, with 18 bases separating them. CDR3 size: 15 residues. CDR3 DNA sequence: TGTGCCAGCACGCAGGAGGGGCCGGGGGCCGGGGAGCTGTTTTTT. Protein sequence: CASTQEGPGAGELFF.

J is TRBJ2-5 and V is TRBV6-5; 10 positions match TRBD1. The J call is in doubt because the DNA end fits TRBJ2-7 better. This CDR3 contains 14 residues. Germline V gene lookup returns CDR1 MNHEY and CDR2 SVGAGI. CDR3 sequence reads: CASRDRGLSYEQYF. CDR3 bases: TGTGCCAGCAGAGACAGGGGGCTATCCTACGAGCAGTACTTC.

V usage is TRBV5-1 and J usage is TRBJ2-3; TRBD2 aligns across 9 bases. J gave up 5 bases and V 3 bases, and 13 bases lay outside the gene matches. CDR3 length: 17 amino acids. CDR1 and CDR2 (germline): SGHRS, YFSETQ. CDR3 DNA sequence: TGCGCCAGCAGCTACGGAGGTAGCGGGAGAATAGGAGATACGCAGTATTTT. Amino acids: CASSYGGSGRIGDTQYF.

Concerning this clone: Other DNA variants within this sample encode the same CDR3. The chain employs TRBV28 and TRBJ2-7; the match to TRBD2 covers 11 bases. Germline trimming cut 4 bases from V and 2 bases from J; bases unmatched to any gene: 4. The CDR3 runs to 15 residues. From germline, CDR1 is MDHEN and CDR2 SYDVKM. The CDR3 loop reads CASSSLAGGTYEQYF. In DNA form, the CDR3 reads TGTGCCAGCAGTTCCCTAGCGGGGGGTACCTACGAGCAGTACTTC.

Here the CDR3 DNA reads TGTGCCAGCAGTGAAGGTAGCGGGAGGGCCGGGTCCTACAATGAGCAGTTCTTC. Protein: CASSEGSGRAGSYNEQFF. The chain couples TRBV2 to TRBJ2-1; 11 bases are shared with TRBD2. V dropped 1 base and J dropped 1; count of bases not matched to a gene: 6. The V gene's germline CDR1 is SNHLY and CDR2 FYNNEI. There are 18 residues in the CDR3.

Notes on this clone: Other DNA sequences in this sample translate to the same CDR3. V is TRBV5-6 and J is TRBJ1-1, with unresolved D. From germline, CDR1 is SGHDT and CDR2 YYEEEE. The CDR3 extends over 13 amino acids. The V gene lost 0 bases and the J gene lost 4 bases, with 7 bases spanning the gap. For the CDR3, the DNA is TGTGCCAGCAGCTTGGGAAGGGCCACTGAAGCTTTCTTT. As protein: CASSLGRATEAFF. The variable domain in full, completed from reference TRBV5-6 and TRBJ1-1, reads DAGVTQSPTHLIKTRGQQVTLRCSPKSGHDTVSWYQQALGQGPQFIFQYYEEEERQRGNFPDRFSGHQFPNYSSELNVNALLLGDSALYLCASSLGRATEAFFGQGTRLTVV.

This clone was observed a few times. The sample carries other DNA sequences with the same CDR3. The gene calls are TRBV6-5 and TRBJ1-5; no definite D call. The CDR3 sequence is 14 residues long. V was trimmed by 2 bases and J by 2 bases, leaving 7 bases between them. Germline V gene sequence: CDR1 MNHEY, CDR2 SVGAGI. CDR3 in DNA: TGTGCCAGCAGTTACCGCGGAGGCAATCAGCCCCAGCATTTT. This sequence encodes CASSYRGGNQPQHF.

The chain carries TRBV28 and TRBJ2-7; perhaps TRBD2 as D (5 bases). This CDR3 region has 16 residues. Per the germline V gene, CDR1 is MDHEN and CDR2 is SYDVKM. V lost 4 bases to trimming and J lost 2 bases, with 18 bases between them. This CDR3 reads CASSSSTLWRAYEQYF. DNA of the CDR3: TGTGCCAGCAGTTCGTCGACTCTGTGGCGGGCCTACGAGCAGTACTTC.

The genes are TRBV10-2 and TRBJ2-1, with D unresolved. The V gene's germline CDR1 is WSHSY and CDR2 SAAADI. V was cut by 4 bases and J by 0 bases, with 10 bases left in between. CDR3 length: 15 residues. The CDR3 spells CASSGVSPSYNEQFF. CDR3 in DNA: TGCGCCAGCAGTGGAGTTTCACCCTCCTACAATGAGCAGTTCTTC.

The chain joins TRBV27 to TRBJ2-1; D is possibly TRBD1 or TRBD2 (6 bases each). The length of the CDR3 is 13 residues. V lost 6 bases, J lost 3 bases, and 9 bases lay in between. Germline CDR1 is MNHEY and CDR2 is SMNVEV (reference sequence). Here the CDR3 reads CASSRGHYNEQFF. CDR3 DNA: TGTGCCAGCAGCCGGGGGCACTACAATGAGCAGTTCTTC.

Here the CDR3 reads CASSTVGAGLETQYF. For the CDR3, the DNA is TGTGCCAGCTCCACCGTCGGCGCGGGGCTGGAGACCCAGTACTTC. This sequence joins TRBV18 and TRBJ2-5; tentative D call: TRBD2 (6 bases). The CDR3 runs to 15 residues. The germline gives CDR1 KGHSH, CDR2 LQKENI. V dropped 6 bases and J dropped 5 bases, with 19 bases sitting between them.

The chain links TRBV11-2 to TRBJ1-2; no clear D. V was cut by 4 bases and J by 7 bases, with 16 bases left in between. The CDR3 is 14 amino acids. Germline CDR1 reads SGHAT; CDR2 reads FQNNGV. This CDR3 is CASSSSRIVSGYTF. CDR3 bases: TGTGCCAGCAGCTCCTCCCGAATCGTCTCTGGCTACACCTTC.

This chain links TRBV7-2 with TRBJ2-2, with 10 bases identical to TRBD1. Germline CDR1 SGHTA, CDR2 FQGNSA. Losses at the gene ends were 1 base for V and 6 bases for J; bases not matched to a gene: 5. The CDR3 is 16 residues long. DNA for the CDR3: TGTGCCAGCAGCTTAGGGGCTGGGACAGGGGCCGGGGAGCTGTTTTTT. It specifies CASSLGAGTGAGELFF.

The chain employs TRBV5-1 and TRBJ2-1; D perhaps matches TRBD2 (5 bases). Trimming took off 1 base at V and 1 base at J, with 12 bases between the two ends. The CDR3 spans 16 residues. CDR1 and CDR2 (germline): SGHRS, YFSETQ. CDR3 in DNA: TGCGCCAGCAGCTTGTCTAGCCTCACTTCCTACAATGAGCAGTTCTTC. Protein: CASSLSSLTSYNEQFF. Together with reference TRBV5-1 and TRBJ2-1, the CDR3 gives the full variable domain: KAGVTQTPRYLIKTRGQQVTLSCSPISGHRSVSWYQQTPGQGLQFLFEYFSETQRNKGNFPGRFSGRQFSNSRSEMNVSTLELGDSALYLCASSLSSLTSYNEQFFGPGTRLTVL.